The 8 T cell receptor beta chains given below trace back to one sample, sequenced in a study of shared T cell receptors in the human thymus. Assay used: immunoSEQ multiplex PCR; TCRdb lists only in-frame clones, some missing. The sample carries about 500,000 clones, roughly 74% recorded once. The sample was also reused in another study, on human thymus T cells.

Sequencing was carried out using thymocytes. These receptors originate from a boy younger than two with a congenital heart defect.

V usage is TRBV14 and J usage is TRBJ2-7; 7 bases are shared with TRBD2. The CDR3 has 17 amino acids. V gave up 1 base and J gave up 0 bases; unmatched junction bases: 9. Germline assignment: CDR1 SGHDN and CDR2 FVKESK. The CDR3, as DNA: TGTGCCAGCAGCCAAGTGCGGGTAGCGGGTCCCTCCTACGAGCAGTACTTC. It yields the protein CASSQVRVAGPSYEQYF.

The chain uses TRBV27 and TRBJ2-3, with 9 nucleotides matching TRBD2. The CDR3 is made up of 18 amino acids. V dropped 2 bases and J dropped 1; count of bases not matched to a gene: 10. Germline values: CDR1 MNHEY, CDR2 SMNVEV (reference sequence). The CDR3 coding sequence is TGTGCCAGCAGTTTAGTGGGACTAGCAGTTGGATGCACAGATACGCAGTATTTT. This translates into CASSLVGLAVGCTDTQYF.

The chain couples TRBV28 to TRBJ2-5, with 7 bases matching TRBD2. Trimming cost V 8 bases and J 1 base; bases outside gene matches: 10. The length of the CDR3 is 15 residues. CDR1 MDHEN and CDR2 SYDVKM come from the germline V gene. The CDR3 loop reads CASFPGLHIQETQYF. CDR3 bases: TGTGCCAGCTTCCCGGGACTACATATCCAAGAGACCCAGTACTTC.

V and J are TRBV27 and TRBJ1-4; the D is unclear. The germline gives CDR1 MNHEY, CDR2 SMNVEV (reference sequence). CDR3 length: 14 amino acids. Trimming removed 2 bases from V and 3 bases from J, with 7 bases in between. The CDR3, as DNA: TGTGCCAGCAGTTTACGGACTCCTAATGAAAAACTGTTTTTT. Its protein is CASSLRTPNEKLFF.

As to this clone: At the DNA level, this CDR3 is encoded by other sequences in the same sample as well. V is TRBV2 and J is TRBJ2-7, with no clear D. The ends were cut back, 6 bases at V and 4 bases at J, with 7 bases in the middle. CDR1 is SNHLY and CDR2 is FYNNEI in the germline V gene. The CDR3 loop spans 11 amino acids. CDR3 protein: CASSTGYEQYF. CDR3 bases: TGTGCCAGCAGCACTGGTTACGAGCAGTACTTC.

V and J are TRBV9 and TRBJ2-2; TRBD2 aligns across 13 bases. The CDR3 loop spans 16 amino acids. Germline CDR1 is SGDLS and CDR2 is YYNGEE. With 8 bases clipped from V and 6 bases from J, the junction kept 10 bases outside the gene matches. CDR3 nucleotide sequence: TGTGCCAGTTCGGGGACTAGCGGGAATGGGGCCGGGGAGCTGTTTTTT. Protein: CASSGTSGNGAGELFF.

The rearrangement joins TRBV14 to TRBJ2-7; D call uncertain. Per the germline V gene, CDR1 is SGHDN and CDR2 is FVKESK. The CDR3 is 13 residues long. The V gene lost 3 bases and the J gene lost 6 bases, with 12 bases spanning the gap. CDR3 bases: TGTGCCAGCAGCCAGACGGGTATTGCCGAGCAGTACTTC. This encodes CASSQTGIAEQYF.

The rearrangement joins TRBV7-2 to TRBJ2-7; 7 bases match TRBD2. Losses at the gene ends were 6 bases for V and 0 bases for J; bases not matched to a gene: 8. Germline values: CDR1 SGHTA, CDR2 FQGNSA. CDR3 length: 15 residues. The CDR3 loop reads CASRTLAFSSYEQYF. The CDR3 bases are TGTGCCAGCAGAACACTAGCGTTCAGCTCCTACGAGCAGTACTTC.